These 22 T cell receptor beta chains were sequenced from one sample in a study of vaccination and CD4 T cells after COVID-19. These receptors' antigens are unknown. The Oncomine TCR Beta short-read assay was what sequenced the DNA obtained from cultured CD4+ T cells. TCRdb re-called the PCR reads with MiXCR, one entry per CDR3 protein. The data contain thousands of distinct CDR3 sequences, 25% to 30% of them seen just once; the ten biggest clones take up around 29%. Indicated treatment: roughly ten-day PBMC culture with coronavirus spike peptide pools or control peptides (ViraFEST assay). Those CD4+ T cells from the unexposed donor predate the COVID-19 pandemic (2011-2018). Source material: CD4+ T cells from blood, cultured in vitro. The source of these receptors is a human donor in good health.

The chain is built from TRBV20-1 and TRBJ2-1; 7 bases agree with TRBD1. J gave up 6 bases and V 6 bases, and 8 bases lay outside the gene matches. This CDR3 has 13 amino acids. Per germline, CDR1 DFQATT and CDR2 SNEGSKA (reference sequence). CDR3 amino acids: CSAPIRGLNEQFF. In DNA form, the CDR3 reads TGCAGTGCCCCGATAAGGGGGCTCAATGAGCAGTTCTTC.

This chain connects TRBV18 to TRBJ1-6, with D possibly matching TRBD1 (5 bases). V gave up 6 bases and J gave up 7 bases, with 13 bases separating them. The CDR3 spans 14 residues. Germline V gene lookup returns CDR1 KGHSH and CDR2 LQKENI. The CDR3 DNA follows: TGTGCCAGCTCGCGGGGGGTAAGAAATTCACCCCTCCACTTT. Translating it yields CASSRGVRNSPLHF.

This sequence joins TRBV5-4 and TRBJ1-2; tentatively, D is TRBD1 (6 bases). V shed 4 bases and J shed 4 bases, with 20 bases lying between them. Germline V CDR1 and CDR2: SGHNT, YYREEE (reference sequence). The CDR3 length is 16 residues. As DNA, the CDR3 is TGTGCCAGCAGCCTCGAAGGGGGGCAAACGGCCTATGGCTACACCTTC. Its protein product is CASSLEGGQTAYGYTF.

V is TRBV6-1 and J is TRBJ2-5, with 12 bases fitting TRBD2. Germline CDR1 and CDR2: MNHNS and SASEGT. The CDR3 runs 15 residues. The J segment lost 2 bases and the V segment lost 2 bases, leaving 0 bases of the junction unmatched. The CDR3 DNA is TGTGCCAGCAGTGAACTAGCGGGGGGGCAAGAGACCCAGTACTTC. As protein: CASSELAGGQETQYF.

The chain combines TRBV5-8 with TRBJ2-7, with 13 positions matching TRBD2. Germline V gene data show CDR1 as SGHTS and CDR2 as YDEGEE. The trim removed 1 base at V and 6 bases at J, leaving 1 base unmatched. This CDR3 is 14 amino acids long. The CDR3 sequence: CASSLTSGGAEQYF. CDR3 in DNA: TGTGCCAGCAGCTTGACTAGCGGGGGGGCCGAGCAGTACTTC.

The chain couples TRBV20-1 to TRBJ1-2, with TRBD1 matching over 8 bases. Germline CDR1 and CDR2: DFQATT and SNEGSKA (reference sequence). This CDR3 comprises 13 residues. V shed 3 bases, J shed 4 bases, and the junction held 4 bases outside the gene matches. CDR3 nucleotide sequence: TGCAGTGCTAGGTTAGGACAGGGCTATGGCTACACCTTC. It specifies CSARLGQGYGYTF.

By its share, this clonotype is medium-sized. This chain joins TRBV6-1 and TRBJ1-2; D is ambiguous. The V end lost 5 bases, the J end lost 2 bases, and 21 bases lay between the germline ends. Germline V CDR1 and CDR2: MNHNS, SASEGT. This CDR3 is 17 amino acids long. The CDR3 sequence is CASSPPPGLGRNYGYTF. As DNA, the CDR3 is TGTGCCAGCAGTCCACCTCCGGGTCTAGGGCGGAACTATGGCTACACCTTC.

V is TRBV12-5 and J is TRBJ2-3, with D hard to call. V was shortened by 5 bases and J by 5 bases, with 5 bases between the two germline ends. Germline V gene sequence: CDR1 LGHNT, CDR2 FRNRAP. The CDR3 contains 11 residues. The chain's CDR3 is CASGALDTQYF. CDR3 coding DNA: TGTGCTAGTGGTGCCTTAGATACGCAGTATTTT.

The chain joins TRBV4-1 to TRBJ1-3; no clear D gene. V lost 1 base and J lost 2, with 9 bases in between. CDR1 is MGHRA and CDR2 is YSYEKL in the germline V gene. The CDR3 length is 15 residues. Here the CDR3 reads CASSQGPDAGNTIYF. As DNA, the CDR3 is TGCGCCAGCAGCCAAGGGCCCGACGCTGGAAACACCATATATTTT.

CDR3 region: CASSPDGLWTEAFF. DNA of the CDR3: TGTGCCAGCTCACCAGACGGCCTTTGGACTGAAGCTTTCTTT. The rearrangement links TRBV18 to TRBJ1-1, with D hard to call. The CDR3 runs to 14 residues. The germline V gene has CDR1 KGHSH and CDR2 LQKENI. V lost 2 bases and J 5 bases, leaving 12 bases between the germline ends.

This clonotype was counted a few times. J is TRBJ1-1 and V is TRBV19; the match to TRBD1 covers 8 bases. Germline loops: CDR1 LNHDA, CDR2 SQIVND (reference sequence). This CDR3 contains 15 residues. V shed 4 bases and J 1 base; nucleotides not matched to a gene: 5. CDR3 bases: TGTGCCAGTAGTAACCAACAGGGGGGGAACACTGAAGCTTTCTTT. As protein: CASSNQQGGNTEAFF.

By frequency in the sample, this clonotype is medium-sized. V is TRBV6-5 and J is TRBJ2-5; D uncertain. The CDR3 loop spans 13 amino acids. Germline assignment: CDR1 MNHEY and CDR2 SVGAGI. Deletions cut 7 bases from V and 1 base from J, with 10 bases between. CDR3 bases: TGTGCCAGCAATTTCTCCCCCCAAGAGACCCAGTACTTC. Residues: CASNFSPQETQYF.

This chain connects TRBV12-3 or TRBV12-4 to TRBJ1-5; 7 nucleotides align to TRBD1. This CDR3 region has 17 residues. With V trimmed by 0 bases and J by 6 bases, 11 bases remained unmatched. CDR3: CASSLAGGTARGQPQHF. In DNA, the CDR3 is TGTGCCAGCAGTTTAGCCGGAGGGACAGCCCGGGGTCAGCCCCAGCATTTT.

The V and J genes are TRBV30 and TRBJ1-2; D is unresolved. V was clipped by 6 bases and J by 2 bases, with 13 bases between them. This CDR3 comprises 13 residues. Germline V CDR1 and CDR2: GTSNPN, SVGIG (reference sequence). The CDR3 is CACEIQRNYGYTF. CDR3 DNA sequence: TGTGCCTGCGAAATACAGCGAAACTATGGCTACACCTTC.

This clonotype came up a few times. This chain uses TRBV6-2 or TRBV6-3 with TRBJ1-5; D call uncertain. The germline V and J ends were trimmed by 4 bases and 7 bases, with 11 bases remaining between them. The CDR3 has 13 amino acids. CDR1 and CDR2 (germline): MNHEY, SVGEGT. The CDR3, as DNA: TGTGCCAGCAGTTCCCAGGAAGGGCAGCCCCAGCATTTT. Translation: CASSSQEGQPQHF.

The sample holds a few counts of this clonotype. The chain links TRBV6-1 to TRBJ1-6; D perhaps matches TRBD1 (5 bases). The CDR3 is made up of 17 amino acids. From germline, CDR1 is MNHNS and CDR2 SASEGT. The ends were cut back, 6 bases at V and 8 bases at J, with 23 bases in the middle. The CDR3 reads CASRLTFSQSGDSPLHF. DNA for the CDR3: TGTGCCAGCAGACTCACCTTTTCCCAATCGGGGGATTCACCCCTCCACTTT.

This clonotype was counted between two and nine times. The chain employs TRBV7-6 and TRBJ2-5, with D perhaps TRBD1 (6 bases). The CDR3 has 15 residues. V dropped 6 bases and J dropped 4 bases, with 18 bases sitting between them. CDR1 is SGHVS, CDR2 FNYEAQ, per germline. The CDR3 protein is CASSPTGSGRETQYF. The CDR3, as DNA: TGTGCCAGCAGTCCTACAGGGTCAGGGCGAGAGACCCAGTACTTC.

CDR3 loop: CASSQGPYQPQHF. CDR3 coding DNA: TGTGCCAGCAGCCAAGGACCATATCAGCCCCAGCATTTT. The gene calls are TRBV14 and TRBJ1-5, with D uncertain. The CDR3 spans 13 residues. Between the trimmed V and J ends, which lost 1 base and 5 bases, there was a span of 6 bases. The V gene's germline CDR1 is SGHDN and CDR2 FVKESK.

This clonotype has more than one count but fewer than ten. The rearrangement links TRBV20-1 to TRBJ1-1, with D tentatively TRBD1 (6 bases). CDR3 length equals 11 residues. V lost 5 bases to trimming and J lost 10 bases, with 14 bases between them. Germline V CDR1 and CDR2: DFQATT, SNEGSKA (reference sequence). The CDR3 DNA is TGCAGTGCTGAAGGACAGCTGGTAGCTTTCTTT. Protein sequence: CSAEGQLVAFF.

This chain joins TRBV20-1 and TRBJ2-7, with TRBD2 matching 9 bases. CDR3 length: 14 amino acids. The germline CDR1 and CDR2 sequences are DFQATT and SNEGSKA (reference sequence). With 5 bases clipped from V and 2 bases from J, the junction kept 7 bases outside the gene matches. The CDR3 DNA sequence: TGCAGTGCTGGAAAAGCGGGGGGAACCTACGAGCAGTACTTC. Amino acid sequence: CSAGKAGGTYEQYF.

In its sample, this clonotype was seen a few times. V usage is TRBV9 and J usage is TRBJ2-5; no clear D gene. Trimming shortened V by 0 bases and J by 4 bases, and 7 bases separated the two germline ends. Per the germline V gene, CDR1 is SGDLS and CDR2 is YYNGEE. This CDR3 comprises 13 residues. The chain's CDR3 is CASSVATLETQYF. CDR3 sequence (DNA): TGTGCCAGCAGCGTAGCTACCTTAGAGACCCAGTACTTC.

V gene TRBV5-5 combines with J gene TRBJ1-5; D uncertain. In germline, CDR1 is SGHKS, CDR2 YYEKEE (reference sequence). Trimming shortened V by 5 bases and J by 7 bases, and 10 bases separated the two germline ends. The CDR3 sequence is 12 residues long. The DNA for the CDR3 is TGTGCCAGCAGGATAATGGGACAGCCCCAGCATTTT. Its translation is CASRIMGQPQHF.